This TCR beta chain was documented in a study of T-cell reconstitution after alpha-beta-depleted transplantation in children. Preparing the TCRbeta library involved the use of unique molecular identifiers. TCRdb redid the calling of the PCR reads with MiXCR, one entry per CDR3 protein. The sample includes 200,000 or so distinct CDR3 sequences, 5% to 7.5% of them seen just once. This clonotype was seen once. This clone may be a read error of a much larger clone one base away. The material was PBMCs, obtained before TCRalphabeta/CD19-depleted stem cell transplant. This receptor was taken from a girl under three years old with combined immunodeficiency, due to receive a stem cell transplant.

CDR3: CASSFDRSERSPGELFF. In DNA, the CDR3 is TGTGCCAGCAGTTTTGACAGATCGGAAAGGAGCCCCGGGGAGCTGTTTTTT. This sequence joins TRBV12-3 or TRBV12-4 and TRBJ2-2, with D possibly TRBD1 on 5 matching bases. The CDR3 runs 17 residues. The V and J ends lost 3 bases and 6 bases respectively, with 20 bases between them.